Reported below is one T cell receptor (beta chain). This table comes from immunoSEQ multiplex PCR, and its TCRdb copy is limited to in-frame clones, with some not included. This repertoire shows under 300,000 clones, 70% to 85% found once; its top ten account for roughly 1.5%. The CDR3 consists of 16 residues. Germline V gene data show CDR1 as SGHRS and CDR2 as YFSETQ. V shed 1 base, J shed 7 bases, and the junction held 9 bases outside the gene matches. Patients at the Seattle site were enrolled during active infection and followed longitudinally. These data originate in a study of blood T cell repertoires in COVID-19. Whole-study context: Collection of acute and convalescent COVID-19 samples took place in the United States, Italy and Spain. Sources were T cells, B-cell-depleted T cells, or PBMCs; the material itself was cDNA or gDNA.

The chain recombines TRBV5-1 with TRBJ2-7; 12 bases agree with TRBD1. This clonotype was obtained from a human donor with COVID-19, enrolled during active disease. The donor label of this sample is uncertain. Source material: peripheral blood. This CDR3 reads CASSLFGTGGGGEQYF. In DNA, the CDR3 is TGCGCCAGCAGCTTGTTTGGGACAGGGGGCGGCGGGGAGCAGTACTTC. Based on the CDR3 plus reference TRBV5-1 and TRBJ2-7, the full variable domain is KAGVTQTPRYLIKTRGQQVTLSCSPISGHRSVSWYQQTPGQGLQFLFEYFSETQRNKGNFPGRFSGRQFSNSRSEMNVSTLELGDSALYLCASSLFGTGGGGEQYFGPGTRLTVT.